This T cell receptor (beta chain) comes out of a study of blood T cell repertoires in COVID-19. Overall study context: The study drew acute and convalescent COVID-19 samples from the United States, Italy and Spain. Sources were T cells, B-cell-depleted T cells, or PBMCs; the material itself was cDNA or gDNA.

The CDR3 runs to 13 residues. V gave up 5 bases and J gave up 4 bases, with 10 bases separating them. Germline assignment: CDR1 SGHRS and CDR2 YFSETQ. Sequencing was performed with immunoSEQ multiplex PCR; in TCRdb, only in-frame clones are kept and a portion is missing. The profile shows tens of thousands of clones, roughly four fifths of them singletons. The TCR was taken from a woman aged 60-70 years with acute or convalescent COVID-19. The chain uses TRBV5-1 and TRBJ1-5; D is unresolved. Sequencing used peripheral blood. The DNA of the CDR3 is TGCGCCAGCAGACAGAACGAGAATCAGCCCCAGCATTTT. Translating gives CASRQNENQPQHF.